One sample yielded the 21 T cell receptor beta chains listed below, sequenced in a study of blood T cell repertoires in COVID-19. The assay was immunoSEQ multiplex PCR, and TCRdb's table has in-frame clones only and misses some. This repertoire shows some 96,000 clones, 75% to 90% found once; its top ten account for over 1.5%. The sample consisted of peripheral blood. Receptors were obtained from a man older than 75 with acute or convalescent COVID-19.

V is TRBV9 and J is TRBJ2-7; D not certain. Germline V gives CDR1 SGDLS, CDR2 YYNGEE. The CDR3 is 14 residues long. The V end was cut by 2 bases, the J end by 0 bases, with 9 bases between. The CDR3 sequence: CASSVDTDSYEQYF. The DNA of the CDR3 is TGTGCCAGCAGCGTTGACACCGACTCCTACGAGCAGTACTTC.

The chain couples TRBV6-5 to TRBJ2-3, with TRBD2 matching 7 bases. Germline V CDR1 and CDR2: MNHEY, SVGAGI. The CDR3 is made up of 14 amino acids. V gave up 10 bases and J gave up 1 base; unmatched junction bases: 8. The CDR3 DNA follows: TGTGCCACCCAGACTAGCTTGGGCACAGATACGCAGTATTTT. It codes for CATQTSLGTDTQYF.

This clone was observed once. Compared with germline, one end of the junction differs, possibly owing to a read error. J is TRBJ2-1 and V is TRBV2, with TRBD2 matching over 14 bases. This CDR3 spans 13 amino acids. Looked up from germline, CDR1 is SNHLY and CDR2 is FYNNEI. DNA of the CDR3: TGTGCCAGCAGTGGCGGGACTAGCGGGAGTTTGCTCTTC. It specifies CASSGGTSGSLLF. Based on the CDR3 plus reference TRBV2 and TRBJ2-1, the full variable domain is EPEVTQTPSHQVTQMGQEVILRCVPISNHLYFYWYRQILGQKVEFLVSFYNNEISEKSEIFDDQFSVERPDGSNFTLKIRSTKLEDSAMYFCASSGGTSGSLLFGPGTRLTVL.

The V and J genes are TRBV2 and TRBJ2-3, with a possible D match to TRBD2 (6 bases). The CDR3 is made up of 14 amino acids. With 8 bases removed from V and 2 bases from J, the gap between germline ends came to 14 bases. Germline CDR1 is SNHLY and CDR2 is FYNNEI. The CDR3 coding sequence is TGTGCCAGCGGAGGGGCACGGGACACAGATACGCAGTATTTT. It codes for CASGGARDTDTQYF.

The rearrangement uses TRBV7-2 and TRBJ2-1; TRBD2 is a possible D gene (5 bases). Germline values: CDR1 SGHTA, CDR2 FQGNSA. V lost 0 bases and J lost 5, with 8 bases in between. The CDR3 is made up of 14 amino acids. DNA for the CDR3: TGTGCCAGCAGCTTAGCGCCGGGAAACAATGAGCAGTTCTTC. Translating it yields CASSLAPGNNEQFF.

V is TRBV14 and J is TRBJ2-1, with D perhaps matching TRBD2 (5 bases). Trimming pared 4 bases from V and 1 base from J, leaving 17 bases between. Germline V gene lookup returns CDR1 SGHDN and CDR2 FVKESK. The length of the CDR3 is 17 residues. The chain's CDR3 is CASSLGTGEGSYNEQFF. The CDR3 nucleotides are TGTGCCAGCAGCCTCGGTACGGGCGAGGGATCCTACAATGAGCAGTTCTTC.

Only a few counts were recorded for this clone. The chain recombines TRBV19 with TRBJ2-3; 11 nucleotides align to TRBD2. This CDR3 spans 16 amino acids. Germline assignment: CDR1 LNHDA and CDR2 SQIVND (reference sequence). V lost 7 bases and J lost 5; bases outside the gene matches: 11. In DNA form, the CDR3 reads TGTGCCAGTACTGAAACCGGGACTAGCGGAAGAGATACGCAGTATTTT. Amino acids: CASTETGTSGRDTQYF.

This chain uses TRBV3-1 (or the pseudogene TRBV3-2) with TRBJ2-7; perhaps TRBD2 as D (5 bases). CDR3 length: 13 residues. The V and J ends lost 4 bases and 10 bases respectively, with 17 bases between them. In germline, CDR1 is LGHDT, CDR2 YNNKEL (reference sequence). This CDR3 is CASSPWTPLEQYF. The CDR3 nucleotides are TGTGCCAGCAGCCCGTGGACTCCCTTGGAACAGTACTTC.

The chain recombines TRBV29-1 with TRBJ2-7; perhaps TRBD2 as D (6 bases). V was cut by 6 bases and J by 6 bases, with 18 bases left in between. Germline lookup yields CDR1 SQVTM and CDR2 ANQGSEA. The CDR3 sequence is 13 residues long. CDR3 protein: CSVSGTAGGEQYF. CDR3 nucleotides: TGCAGCGTGTCCGGGACGGCCGGGGGCGAGCAGTACTTC.

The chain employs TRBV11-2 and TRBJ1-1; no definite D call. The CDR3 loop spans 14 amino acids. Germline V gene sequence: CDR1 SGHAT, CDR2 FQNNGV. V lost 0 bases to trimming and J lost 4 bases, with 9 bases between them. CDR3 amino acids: CASSLDPRGTEAFF. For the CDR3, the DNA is TGTGCCAGCAGCTTAGATCCTCGCGGCACTGAAGCTTTCTTT. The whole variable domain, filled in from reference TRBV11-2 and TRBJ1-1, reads EAGVAQSPRYKIIEKRQSVAFWCNPISGHATLYWYQQILGQGPKLLIQFQNNGVVDDSQLPKDRFSAERLKGVDSTLKIQPAKLEDSAVYLCASSLDPRGTEAFFGQGTRLTVV.

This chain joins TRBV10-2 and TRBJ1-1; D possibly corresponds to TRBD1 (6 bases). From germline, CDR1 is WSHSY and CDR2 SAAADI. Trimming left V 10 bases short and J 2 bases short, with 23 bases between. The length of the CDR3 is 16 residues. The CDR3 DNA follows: TGCGCCACCCGCTGGGGGGGGCGACGGCTTAACACTGAAGCTTTCTTT. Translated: CATRWGGRRLNTEAFF.

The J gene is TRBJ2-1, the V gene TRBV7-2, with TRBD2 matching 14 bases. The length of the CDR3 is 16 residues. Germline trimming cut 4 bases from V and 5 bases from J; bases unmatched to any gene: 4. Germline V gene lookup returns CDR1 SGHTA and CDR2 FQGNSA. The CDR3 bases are TGTGCCAGCAGCTCGACTAGCGGGAGGGCTAACAATGAGCAGTTCTTC. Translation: CASSSTSGRANNEQFF.

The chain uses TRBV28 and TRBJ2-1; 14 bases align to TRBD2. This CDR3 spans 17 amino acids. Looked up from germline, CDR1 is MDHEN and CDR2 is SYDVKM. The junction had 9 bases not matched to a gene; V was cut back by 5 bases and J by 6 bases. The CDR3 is CASSIGLAGGQRNEQFF. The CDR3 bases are TGTGCCAGCAGTATCGGACTAGCGGGAGGCCAGCGCAATGAGCAGTTCTTC.

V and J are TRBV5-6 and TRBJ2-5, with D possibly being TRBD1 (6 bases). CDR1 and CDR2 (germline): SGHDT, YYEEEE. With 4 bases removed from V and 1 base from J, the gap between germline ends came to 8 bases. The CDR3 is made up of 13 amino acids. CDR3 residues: CASSMTGQETQYF. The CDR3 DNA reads TGTGCCAGCAGCATGACAGGCCAAGAGACCCAGTACTTC.

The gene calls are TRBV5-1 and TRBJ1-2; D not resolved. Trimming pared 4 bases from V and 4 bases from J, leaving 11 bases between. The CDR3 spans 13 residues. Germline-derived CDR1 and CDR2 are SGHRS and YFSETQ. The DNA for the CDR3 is TGCGCCAGCAGCAATCAGGCTGGCTATGGCTACACCTTC. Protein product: CASSNQAGYGYTF.

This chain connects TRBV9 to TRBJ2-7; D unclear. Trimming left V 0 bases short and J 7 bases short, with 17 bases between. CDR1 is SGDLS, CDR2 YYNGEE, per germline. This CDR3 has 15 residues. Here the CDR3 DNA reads TGTGCCAGCAGCGTAGACCCTACGCAGGATAGGGAGCAGTACTTC. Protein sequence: CASSVDPTQDREQYF.

The CDR3 protein is CATSAGRVHGYTF. CDR3 sequence (DNA): TGTGCCACCAGTGCTGGCAGGGTGCATGGCTACACCTTC. The J gene is TRBJ1-2, the V gene TRBV24-1, with a weak D call TRBD1 (5 bases). This CDR3 is 13 amino acids long. CDR1 is KGHDR, CDR2 SFDVKD, per germline. Trimming left V 5 bases short and J 6 bases short, with 12 bases between.

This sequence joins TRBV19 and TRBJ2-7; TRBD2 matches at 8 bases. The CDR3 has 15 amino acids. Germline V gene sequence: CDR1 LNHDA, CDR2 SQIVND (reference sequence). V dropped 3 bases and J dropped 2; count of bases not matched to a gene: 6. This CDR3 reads CASSIAGGVPYEQYF. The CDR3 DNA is TGTGCCAGTAGTATTGCGGGGGGTGTCCCCTACGAGCAGTACTTC.

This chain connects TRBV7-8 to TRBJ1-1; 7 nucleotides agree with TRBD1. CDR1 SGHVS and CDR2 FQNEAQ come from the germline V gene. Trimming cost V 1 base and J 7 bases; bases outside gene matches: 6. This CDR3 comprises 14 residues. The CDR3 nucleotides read TGTGCCAGCAGCTTAGGAGTGACAGGGTTTGAAGCTTTCTTT. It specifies CASSLGVTGFEAFF.

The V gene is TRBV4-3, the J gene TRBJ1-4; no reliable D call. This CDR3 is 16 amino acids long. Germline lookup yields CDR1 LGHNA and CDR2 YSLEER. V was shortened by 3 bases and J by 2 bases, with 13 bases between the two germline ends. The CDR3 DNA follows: TGCGCCAGCAGCCATTCCGACTTTGGGACTAATGAAAAACTGTTTTTT. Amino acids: CASSHSDFGTNEKLFF.

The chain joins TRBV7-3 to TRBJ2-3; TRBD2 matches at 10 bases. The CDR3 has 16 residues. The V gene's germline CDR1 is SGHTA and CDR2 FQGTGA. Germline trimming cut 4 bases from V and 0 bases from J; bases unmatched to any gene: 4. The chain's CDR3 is CASSSPTSGSTDTQYF. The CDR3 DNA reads TGTGCCAGCAGCTCCCCGACTAGCGGGAGCACAGATACGCAGTATTTT.